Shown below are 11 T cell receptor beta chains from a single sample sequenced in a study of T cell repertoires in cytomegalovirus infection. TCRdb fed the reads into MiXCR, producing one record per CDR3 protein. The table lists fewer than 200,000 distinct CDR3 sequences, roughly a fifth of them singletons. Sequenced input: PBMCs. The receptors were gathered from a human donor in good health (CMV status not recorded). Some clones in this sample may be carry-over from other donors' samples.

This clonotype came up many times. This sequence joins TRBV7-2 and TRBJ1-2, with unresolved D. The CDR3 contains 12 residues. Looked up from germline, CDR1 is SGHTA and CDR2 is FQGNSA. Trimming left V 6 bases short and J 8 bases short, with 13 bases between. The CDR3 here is CASSPDAKGYTF. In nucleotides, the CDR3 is TGTGCCAGCAGTCCGGACGCAAAGGGCTACACCTTC.

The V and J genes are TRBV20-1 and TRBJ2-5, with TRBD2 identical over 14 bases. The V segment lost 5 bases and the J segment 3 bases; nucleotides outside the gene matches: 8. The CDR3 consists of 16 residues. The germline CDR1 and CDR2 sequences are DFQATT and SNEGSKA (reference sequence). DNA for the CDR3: TGCAGTGCTGGGACGACTAGCGGGGGGGCAAAAGAGACCCAGTACTTC. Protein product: CSAGTTSGGAKETQYF.

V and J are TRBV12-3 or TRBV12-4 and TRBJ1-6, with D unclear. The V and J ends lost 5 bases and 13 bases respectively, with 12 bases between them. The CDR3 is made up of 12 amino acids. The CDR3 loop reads CASSAGVGPLHF. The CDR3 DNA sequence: TGTGCCAGCAGTGCAGGCGTCGGGCCCCTCCACTTT.

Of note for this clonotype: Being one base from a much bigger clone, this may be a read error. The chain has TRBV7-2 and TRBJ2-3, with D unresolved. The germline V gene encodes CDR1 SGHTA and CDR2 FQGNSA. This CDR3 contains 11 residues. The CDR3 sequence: CACSSEASQYF. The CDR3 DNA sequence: TGTGCCTGCAGCTCCGAAGCGTCGCAGTATTTT.

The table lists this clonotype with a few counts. Here the CDR3 reads CASSRPSSSHGEKLFF. The CDR3 DNA sequence: TGTGCCAGTAGCCGTCCGTCTAGCTCGCACGGTGAAAAACTGTTTTTT. This chain uses TRBV19 with TRBJ1-4; no clear D. CDR3 length: 16 residues. V gave up 6 bases and J gave up 7 bases, with 21 bases separating them. Germline V gene lookup returns CDR1 LNHDA and CDR2 SQIVND (reference sequence).

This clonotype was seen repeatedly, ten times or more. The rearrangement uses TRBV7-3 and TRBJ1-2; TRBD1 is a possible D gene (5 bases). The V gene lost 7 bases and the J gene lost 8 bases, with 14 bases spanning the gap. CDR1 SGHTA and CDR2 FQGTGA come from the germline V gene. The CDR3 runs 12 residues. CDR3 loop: CASNQGSQGYTF. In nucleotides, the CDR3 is TGTGCCAGCAATCAGGGTTCTCAGGGCTACACCTTC.

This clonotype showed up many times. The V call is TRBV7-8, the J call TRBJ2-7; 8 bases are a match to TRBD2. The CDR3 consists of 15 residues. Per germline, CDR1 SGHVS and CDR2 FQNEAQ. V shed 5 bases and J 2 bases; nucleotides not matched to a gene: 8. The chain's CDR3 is CASSQIAGRTYEQYF. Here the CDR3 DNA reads TGTGCCAGCAGCCAGATAGCGGGAAGGACCTACGAGCAGTACTTC.

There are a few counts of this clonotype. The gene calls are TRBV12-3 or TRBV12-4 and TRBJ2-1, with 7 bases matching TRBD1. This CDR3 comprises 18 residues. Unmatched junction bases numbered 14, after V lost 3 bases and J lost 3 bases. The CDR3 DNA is TGTGCCAGCAGTTTTCTTCCCTCCGGGACAGAGAACTACAATGAGCAGTTCTTC. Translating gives CASSFLPSGTENYNEQFF.

CDR3 residues: CASSVGGQGVGYGYTF. Here the CDR3 DNA reads TGTGCCAGCAGCGTAGGGGGACAGGGGGTCGGCTATGGCTACACCTTC. The chain couples TRBV9 to TRBJ1-2, with 11 bases lining up with TRBD1. Trimming at V came to 0 bases and at J to 4 bases, leaving 5 bases not matched to a gene. The CDR3 is 16 amino acids. From germline, CDR1 is SGDLS and CDR2 YYNGEE.

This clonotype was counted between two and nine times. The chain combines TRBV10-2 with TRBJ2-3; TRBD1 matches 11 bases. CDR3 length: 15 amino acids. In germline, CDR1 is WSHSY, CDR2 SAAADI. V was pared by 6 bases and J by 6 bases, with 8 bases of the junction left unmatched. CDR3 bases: TGCGCCAGCAGAGCCGGGACAGGGGGATTCGATACGCAGTATTTT. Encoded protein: CASRAGTGGFDTQYF.

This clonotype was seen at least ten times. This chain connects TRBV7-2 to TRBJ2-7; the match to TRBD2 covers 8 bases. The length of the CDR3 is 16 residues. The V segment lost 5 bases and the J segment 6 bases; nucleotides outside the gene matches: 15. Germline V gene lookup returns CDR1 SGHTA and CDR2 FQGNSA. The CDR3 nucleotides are TGTGCCAGCAGCCCCGGAGGTAGCGGGAAGGGCACCGAGCAGTACTTC. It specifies CASSPGGSGKGTEQYF.